One sample yielded the 32 T cell receptor beta chains listed below, sequenced in a study of tumor and adjacent non-tumor tissue in lung cancer. RNA was extracted from bulk tissue without any cell sorting. Distant lung tissue was collected more than 3 cm away from the tumor edge. Three rounds of nested PCR, following a modified ARM-PCR protocol, produced the TCRbeta library. Each CDR3 protein gets one entry after TCRdb re-called the multiplex PCR reads with MiXCR. The table lists 90,000 to 100,000 distinct CDR3 sequences, 75% to 90% of them singletons. The source material was distant non-tumor lung tissue. The source of these receptors is a man in his 60s with small cell lung cancer.

Points on this clonotype: A junction boundary mismatches the germline segment, possibly from a read error. The chain uses TRBV6-1 and TRBJ1-1; D ambiguous. The CDR3 consists of 17 residues. Germline values: CDR1 MNHNS, CDR2 SASEGT. CDR3: CAGSEVSGDMGNTEAFF. DNA for the CDR3: TGTGCCGGCAGTGAAGTATCAGGTGACATGGGGAACACTGAGGCTTTCTTT.

Comments on this clonotype: At one end, the junction sequence differs from germline, possibly due to a read error. The chain carries TRBV4-2 and TRBJ2-2; no definite D call. The CDR3 loop spans 16 amino acids. Per the germline V gene, CDR1 is LGHNA and CDR2 is YNFKEQ. The DNA of the CDR3 is TGTGGCAGCAGCCAAGATTTGAGTGCCAACACCGGAGAGCTGTTTTTT. Residues: CGSSQDLSANTGELFF.

With respect to this clonotype: The junction departs from the called germline gene at one end, perhaps through a read error. CDR3 coding DNA: TGTGCCAGCAACCAAGAGGGGGGTAGGACCCGGGAGCTGTTTTTT. It translates to CASNQEGGRTRELFF. The chain uses TRBV4-2 and TRBJ2-2; the D gene could be TRBD1 or TRBD2 (6 bases each). The CDR3 totals 15 residues. The V gene's germline CDR1 is LGHNA and CDR2 YNFKEQ.

This clonotype occurred many times. The chain recombines TRBV20-1 with TRBJ1-1; D is uncertain. V gave up 2 bases and J gave up 2 bases, with 9 bases separating them. Germline lookup yields CDR1 DFQATT and CDR2 SNEGSKA (reference sequence). The CDR3 length is 13 residues. DNA for the CDR3: TGCAGTGCTAGAACAACAGCTAACACTGAAGCTTTCTTT. Its translation is CSARTTANTEAFF.

About this clonotype itself: Lacking the conserved final phenylalanine or tryptophan, this CDR3 likely reflects a read error. The chain is built from TRBV4-1 and TRBJ2-1; 12 nucleotides agree with TRBD2. This CDR3 contains 17 residues. Per germline, CDR1 MGHRA and CDR2 YSYEKL. CDR3 sequence: CASSLDPTSGSGNEQFV. The CDR3 coding sequence is TGTGCCAGCAGCCTCGATCCGACTAGCGGGAGTGGAAATGAGCAGTTCGTC.

The chain couples TRBV6-2 or TRBV6-3 to TRBJ2-1; weak D call: TRBD2 (5 bases). There are 13 residues in the CDR3. Germline-derived CDR1 and CDR2 are MNHEY and SVGEGT. V lost 5 bases, J lost 15 bases, and 20 bases lay in between. CDR3: CASSSGPNNELFF. In DNA form, the CDR3 reads TGTGCCAGCAGTAGCGGTCCTAACAATGAGTTGTTCTTC.

This clonotype came up a few times. The chain employs TRBV2 and TRBJ2-1; 7 nucleotides align to TRBD2. The CDR3 sequence is 15 residues long. V was clipped by 4 bases and J by 8 bases; unmatched bases: 11. The germline CDR1 and CDR2 sequences are SNHLY and FYNNEI. The CDR3 loop is CASSVLTGGGDEQFF. The CDR3 coding sequence is TGTGCCAGCAGTGTCCTGACGGGGGGTGGGGATGAGCAGTTCTTC.

The chain combines TRBV5-1 with TRBJ2-1, with D perhaps given as TRBD1 or TRBD2 (5 bases each). The closer fit of TRBJ2-7 to the DNA end suggests the J call may be wrong. The CDR3 runs to 15 residues. The germline V gene encodes CDR1 SGHRS and CDR2 YFSETQ. Here the CDR3 reads CASNPGRDSYNEQYF. Written as DNA, the CDR3 is TGCGCCAGCAACCCGGGACGCGACTCCTACAATGAGCAGTACTTC.

As regards this clonotype: Compared with germline, one end of the junction differs, possibly owing to a read error. This chain connects TRBV6-6 to TRBJ1-1; 8 bases are a match to TRBD1. The germline gives CDR1 MNHNY, CDR2 SVGAGI (reference sequence). CDR3 length: 14 amino acids. The CDR3 region has the DNA TGTGCCAGCAACACCGGACAGGGAATAACTGAAGTTTTCTTT. Amino acid sequence: CASNTGQGITEVFF.

This clonotype appeared a single time. J is TRBJ1-2 and V is TRBV4-1; D uncertain. The V end lost 4 bases, the J end lost 2 bases, and 14 bases lay between the germline ends. This CDR3 has 15 amino acids. Germline V gene lookup returns CDR1 MGHRA and CDR2 YSYEKL. DNA of the CDR3: TGCGCCAGCAGCCCTCTCGTTCGGATAAACTATGGCTACACCTTC. Protein sequence: CASSPLVRINYGYTF.

This clonotype was counted once. Mismatch with germline at one junction end may stem from a read error. The chain carries TRBV6-5 and TRBJ2-1; a possible D gene is TRBD2 (7 bases). Germline V lookup: CDR1 MNHEY, CDR2 SVGAGI. The CDR3 extends over 15 amino acids. The CDR3 sequence: CASTYSGGAGNEQFF. The CDR3 DNA is TGTGCCAGCACTTACTCTGGGGGGGCGGGTAATGAGCAGTTCTTC.

With respect to this clonotype: An end of the junction differs from the germline gene, which may be a read error. V gene TRBV6-5 combines with J gene TRBJ2-3; TRBD2 aligns across 12 bases. Germline V lookup: CDR1 MNHEY, CDR2 SVGAGI. The CDR3 has 16 residues. In DNA, the CDR3 is TGTGCCAGCAGACGACTAGCGGGAGAATCCACAGATACACAGTATTTT. Protein product: CASRRLAGESTDTQYF.

Note on this clonotype: The junction departs from germline at one end; a sequencing error may be responsible. This chain uses TRBV20-1 with TRBJ2-7; tentative D call: TRBD1 (5 bases). The CDR3 has 11 residues. Germline lookup yields CDR1 DFQATT and CDR2 SNEGSKA (reference sequence). CDR3 nucleotide sequence: TGCAGTTCTTGGTGGGGCGACGAACAGTACTTC. This encodes CSSWWGDEQYF.

This clonotype was detected once. The final CDR3 position lacks the conserved phenylalanine or tryptophan, pointing to a likely read error. The chain has TRBV7-9 and TRBJ1-1; tentatively, D is TRBD1 (6 bases). Germline CDR1 is SEHNR and CDR2 is FQNEAQ (reference sequence). This CDR3 region has 16 residues. CDR3 sequence: CVSSLGKGQRITEAFI. The CDR3 DNA follows: TGTGTCAGCAGCTTAGGGAAAGGACAGAGGATCACTGAAGCTTTCATT.

CDR3 in DNA: TGTGCCAGCAACAAGAGCCGGGACAGTGCTCTATACGGCTACACCTTC. Translation gives CASNKSRDSALYGYTF. This rearrangement joins TRBV6-2 or TRBV6-3 to TRBJ1-2, with TRBD1 identical over 7 bases. This CDR3 has 16 amino acids. Germline CDR1 MNHEY, CDR2 SVGEGT. Unmatched junction bases numbered 19, after V lost 7 bases and J lost 8 bases.

This clonotype was found a few times. The chain links TRBV29-1 to TRBJ2-5; tentatively, D is TRBD1 (5 bases). V lost 3 bases, J lost 7 bases, and 24 bases lay in between. CDR1 and CDR2 (germline): SQVTM, ANQGSEA. The CDR3 contains 16 residues. CDR3 sequence (DNA): TGCAGCGTTGAGCGACAGAGGTCTGCGGATTTTGTGACCCAGTACTTC. It codes for CSVERQRSADFVTQYF. The full variable domain, in which reference TRBV29-1 and TRBJ2-5 provide the parts outside the CDR3, is SAVISQKPSRDICQRGTSLTIQCQVDSQVTMMFWYRQQPGQSLTLIATANQGSEATYESGFVIDKFPISRPNLTFSTLTVSNMSPEDSSIYLCSVERQRSADFVTQYFGPGTRLLVL.

Many counts were recorded for this clonotype. CDR3 loop: CAWSGTLAADTQYF. In DNA, the CDR3 is TGTGCCTGGTCCGGGACTTTAGCCGCCGATACGCAGTATTTT. The chain recombines TRBV30 with TRBJ2-3; the D gene is possibly TRBD2 (6 bases). Looked up from germline, CDR1 is GTSNPN and CDR2 is SVGIG (reference sequence). This CDR3 comprises 14 residues. Trimming cost V 5 bases and J 6 bases, with 18 bases left between them.

Only one count was recorded for this clonotype. V is TRBV12-3 or TRBV12-4 and J is TRBJ2-3, with no clear D. This CDR3 has 17 residues. Trimming cost V 1 base and J 5 bases, with 19 bases left between them. In DNA, the CDR3 is TGTGCCAGCAGTTTAGGACTGGTAGCAGGAGTATTAGATACGCAGTATTTT. This encodes CASSLGLVAGVLDTQYF.

There are many counts of this clonotype. The genes are TRBV28 and TRBJ2-1, with 9 bases fitting TRBD2. Germline-derived CDR1 and CDR2 are MDHEN and SYDVKM. The CDR3 contains 15 residues. Trimming cost V 4 bases and J 11 bases; bases outside gene matches: 12. DNA for the CDR3: TGTGCCAGCAGTTCGCCCTCAGGACTAGCGAAAAAGCAGTTCTTC. This sequence encodes CASSSPSGLAKKQFF.

In regard to this clonotype: One junction end does not reproduce the germline sequence, and a read error may be involved. V and J are TRBV6-5 and TRBJ1-1, with D unclear. The CDR3 covers 14 residues. Per the germline V gene, CDR1 is MNHEY and CDR2 is SVGAGI. The CDR3 protein is CAISHSNSNTEAFF. As DNA, the CDR3 is TGTGCCATCAGTCACAGCAACAGTAACACTGAAGCTTTCTTT.

As regards this clonotype: A read error is likely, as this CDR3 ends without the conserved phenylalanine or tryptophan. This sequence joins TRBV5-4 and TRBJ1-1, with D tentatively TRBD1 (5 bases). CDR3 length: 13 amino acids. The germline V gene encodes CDR1 SGHNT and CDR2 YYREEE (reference sequence). The CDR3 here is CAMVWGRGTEAFY. The CDR3 DNA sequence: TGTGCGATGGTCTGGGGGAGAGGAACTGAAGCTTTCTAT.

The rearrangement joins TRBV12-3 or TRBV12-4 to TRBJ2-1, with 7 bases aligning to TRBD1. V dropped 7 bases and J dropped 16; count of bases not matched to a gene: 19. This CDR3 comprises 14 residues. The CDR3 DNA sequence: TGTGCCAGCAATGCCGGGACAGAGCACAATGAGAACTTCTTC. It yields the protein CASNAGTEHNENFF.

As concerns this clonotype: At one end, the junction sequence differs from germline, possibly due to a read error. This chain uses TRBV13 with TRBJ2-5; no firm D call. Germline V gene lookup returns CDR1 PRHDT and CDR2 FYEKMQ (reference sequence). The CDR3 extends over 13 amino acids. This chain's CDR3 is CASSFGWQETRYF. The CDR3 region has the DNA TGTGCCAGCAGCTTTGGGTGGCAAGAGACCCGGTACTTC.

Note on this clonotype: The limits of the CDR3 on the DNA are not certain, so only TCRdb's listed CDR3 is given. This rearrangement joins TRBV12-3 or TRBV12-4 to TRBJ2-1. The CDR3 is 14 residues long, counting both termini. CDR3 loop: CASSTSTPHNERFF.

The chain joins TRBV6-2 or TRBV6-3 to TRBJ2-3, with D unclear. The V gene lost 5 bases and the J gene lost 0 bases, with 18 bases spanning the gap. The CDR3 extends over 17 amino acids. Germline V gene lookup returns CDR1 MNHEY and CDR2 SVGEGT. The CDR3 loop reads CASSRPRGRASTDTQYF. CDR3 DNA sequence: TGTGCCAGCAGTCGTCCTCGCGGTAGGGCGAGCACAGATACGCAGTATTTT.

On this clonotype: A read error may produce the germline difference seen at one junction end. The chain uses TRBV10-3 and TRBJ1-5; D unresolved. The germline CDR1 and CDR2 sequences are ENHRY and SYGVKD. CDR3 length equals 13 residues. CDR3 residues: CAISPDSNQRQHF. CDR3 nucleotide sequence: TGTGCCATCAGTCCCGATAGCAATCAGCGCCAGCATTTT.

The rearrangement joins TRBV24-1 to TRBJ2-1; D gene ambiguous. V lost 5 bases to trimming and J lost 5 bases, with 12 bases between them. The CDR3 totals 14 residues. Germline CDR1 KGHDR, CDR2 SFDVKD. The CDR3 DNA sequence: TGTGCCACCAGTGGCAATGTCGAGAACAATGAGCAGTTCTTC. The encoded protein is CATSGNVENNEQFF.

With regard to this clonotype: One junction end disagrees with the germline gene, perhaps due to a read error. This chain joins TRBV5-4 and TRBJ2-3; D is unresolved. This CDR3 contains 12 residues. Germline assignment: CDR1 SGHNT and CDR2 YYREEE (reference sequence). The CDR3 nucleotides read TGTGCCAGCAGCCTGGATACAGATACGCAGTTTTTT. Its protein is CASSLDTDTQFF.

This clonotype has a single count. The chain combines TRBV6-5 with TRBJ1-2, with 7 bases matching TRBD1. V was pared by 6 bases and J by 6 bases, with 10 bases of the junction left unmatched. CDR3 length: 14 amino acids. The germline V gene has CDR1 MNHEY and CDR2 SVGAGI. CDR3 bases: TGTGCCAGCAGATCTAACGACAGGGACAATGGCTACACCTTC. Its protein product is CASRSNDRDNGYTF.

The chain uses TRBV5-4 and TRBJ2-3; possible D gene TRBD2, 5 bases. The CDR3 totals 13 residues. Germline assignment: CDR1 SGHNT and CDR2 YYREEE (reference sequence). V was trimmed by 4 bases and J by 7 bases, leaving 13 bases between them. In DNA form, the CDR3 reads TGTGCCAGCAGCAAGGACTTTACAAATACGCAGTATTTT. Encoded protein: CASSKDFTNTQYF.

Points on this clonotype: A junction boundary mismatches the germline segment, possibly from a read error. J is TRBJ2-3 and V is TRBV20-1; unclear D gene. The germline V gene has CDR1 DFQATT and CDR2 SNEGSKA (reference sequence). CDR3 length: 13 residues. The DNA for the CDR3 is TGCAGTGCACACCCCGACGGCACATATACGCAGTATTTT. Translating gives CSAHPDGTYTQYF.

In this sample, this clonotype turned up a few times. One junction end does not reproduce the germline sequence, and a read error may be involved. This rearrangement joins TRBV5-4 to TRBJ2-5; 10 bases agree with TRBD1. Germline loops: CDR1 SGHNT, CDR2 YYREEE (reference sequence). The CDR3 is 17 amino acids. CDR3 nucleotide sequence: TGTGCCAGCAGTTTGGCTTCGGGACAGGGGCCGGCAGAGACCCAGTACTTC. This gives the protein CASSLASGQGPAETQYF.